One sample yielded the 18 T cell receptor beta chains listed below, sequenced in a study of blood T cells in healthy people across ages. With a J-beta primer mix and a sample-barcoded 5' primer, a second PCR ran 7 to 11 cycles. TCRdb redid the calling of the 5' RACE reads with MiXCR, one entry per CDR3 protein. The sample lists around 800,000 distinct CDR3 sequences, more than 25% occurring once. The sample also formed part of further work on T cells of mothers and their children.

The sequenced sample consisted of blood. The receptors derive from a boy aged 5-17 years in good health.

Notes on this clonotype: A junction boundary mismatches the germline segment, possibly from a read error. V usage is TRBV6-2 or TRBV6-3 and J usage is TRBJ2-5; 9 bases match TRBD2. The CDR3 length is 15 residues. Germline V gene lookup returns CDR1 MNHEY and CDR2 SVGEGT. CDR3 coding DNA: TGTACCAGCAGTTCTGAAGGGACTAGCCCGGAGACCCAGTACTTC. Translated: CTSSSEGTSPETQYF.

This clonotype was detected a few times. The rearrangement links TRBV5-1 to TRBJ2-2; 7 nucleotides match TRBD1. The CDR3 covers 15 residues. Germline-derived CDR1 and CDR2 are SGHRS and YFSETQ. V shed 1 base, J shed 7 bases, and the junction held 7 bases outside the gene matches. CDR3 loop: CASSLWDSPHGELFF. The CDR3 DNA reads as TGCGCCAGCAGCTTGTGGGACAGCCCTCACGGGGAGCTGTTTTTT.

The chain uses TRBV29-1 and TRBJ2-5; 9 bases fit TRBD1. Germline values: CDR1 SQVTM, CDR2 ANQGSEA. The V gene end was trimmed by 6 bases and the J gene end by 7 bases; junction bases not matched to a gene: 9. The CDR3 runs to 13 residues. CDR3 protein: CSVAGQGGVTQYF. In DNA, the CDR3 is TGCAGCGTGGCGGGACAGGGTGGGGTGACCCAGTACTTC.

This clonotype has only a few counts. The chain has TRBV9 and TRBJ2-3, with TRBD1 matching over 9 bases. V was clipped by 4 bases and J by 6 bases; unmatched bases: 12. CDR3 length: 16 amino acids. Germline V lookup: CDR1 SGDLS, CDR2 YYNGEE. DNA for the CDR3: TGTGCCAGCAGCCCCCGAAGGACAGGGGAGGGGGATACGCAGTATTTT. Amino acid sequence: CASSPRRTGEGDTQYF.

The rearrangement joins TRBV2 to TRBJ2-3, with unresolved D. With 2 bases removed from V and 0 bases from J, the gap between germline ends came to 12 bases. This CDR3 comprises 16 residues. Germline CDR1 reads SNHLY; CDR2 reads FYNNEI. CDR3 sequence (DNA): TGTGCCAGCAGTGAATTAAGGACCTCTAGCACAGATACGCAGTATTTT. Its protein is CASSELRTSSTDTQYF.

This clonotype was detected only a few times. This sequence joins TRBV12-3 or TRBV12-4 and TRBJ2-2, with 10 bases fitting TRBD1. The length of the CDR3 is 13 residues. The CDR3 spells CVDRGLSTGELFF. The CDR3 region has the DNA TGTGTTGACAGGGGGCTTTCGACCGGGGAGCTGTTTTTT.

This clonotype was seen many times. The chain links TRBV3-1 to TRBJ2-5; TRBD2 matches 9 bases. Losses at the gene ends were 1 base for V and 1 base for J; bases not matched to a gene: 4. CDR1 is LGHDT, CDR2 YNNKEL, per germline (reference sequence). The length of the CDR3 is 16 residues. CDR3 amino acids: CASSQGLAALQETQYF. CDR3 nucleotide sequence: TGTGCCAGCAGCCAAGGACTAGCGGCCCTCCAAGAGACCCAGTACTTC.

The CDR3 DNA sequence: TGTGCCAGCACCGGGGGGCGGTCGCGGGGGGCCTACGAGCAGTACTTC. This translates into CASTGGRSRGAYEQYF. This chain uses TRBV2 with TRBJ2-7, with 8 bases matching TRBD2. Unmatched junction bases numbered 13, after V lost 7 bases and J lost 2 bases. Looked up from germline, CDR1 is SNHLY and CDR2 is FYNNEI. The CDR3 totals 16 residues.

This clonotype was seen only a few times. This chain's CDR3 is CASSLTRAGGDNEQFF. CDR3 nucleotide sequence: TGTGCCAGCAGTTTAACCAGGGCAGGGGGAGACAATGAGCAGTTCTTC. The gene calls are TRBV12-3 or TRBV12-4 and TRBJ2-1, with 7 nucleotides matching TRBD1. V lost 2 bases and J lost 5; bases outside the gene matches: 9. The CDR3 is 16 residues long.

This chain joins TRBV6-6 and TRBJ1-2; a possible D gene is TRBD1 (5 bases). V shed 2 bases and J shed 8 bases, with 15 bases lying between them. This CDR3 has 14 amino acids. Germline V gene lookup returns CDR1 MNHNY and CDR2 SVGAGI (reference sequence). The CDR3 protein is CASSYSRPGGGYTF. In DNA form, the CDR3 reads TGTGCCAGCAGTTACAGTCGTCCCGGGGGGGGCTACACCTTC.

The chain combines TRBV12-3 or TRBV12-4 with TRBJ1-1; D not resolved. V lost 3 bases and J lost 5, with 10 bases in between. The CDR3 extends over 13 amino acids. The DNA for the CDR3 is TGTGCCAGCAGTTTTTCGGTGGGTACTGAAGCTTTCTTT. It yields the protein CASSFSVGTEAFF.

The V gene is TRBV6-1, the J gene TRBJ2-4; D gene uncertain. V lost 2 bases, J lost 8 bases, and 13 bases lay in between. The V gene's germline CDR1 is MNHNS and CDR2 SASEGT. The CDR3 has 14 amino acids. The CDR3 region is CASSELPQVHIQYF. CDR3 sequence (DNA): TGTGCCAGCAGTGAATTACCCCAGGTACACATTCAGTACTTC.

The chain is built from TRBV4-1 and TRBJ2-5; the D gene is possibly TRBD2 (6 bases). The DNA end lines up better with TRBJ2-7; the J call may be wrong. Germline values: CDR1 MGHRA, CDR2 YSYEKL. The CDR3 sequence is 16 residues long. This CDR3 reads CASSQDHAGRFYEQYF. The CDR3, as DNA: TGCGCCAGCAGCCAAGATCACGCGGGGCGATTCTACGAGCAGTACTTC.

The chain uses TRBV2 and TRBJ1-2; possible D gene TRBD1, 5 bases. CDR3 length: 13 amino acids. The ends were cut back, 4 bases at V and 8 bases at J, with 14 bases in the middle. The germline V gene has CDR1 SNHLY and CDR2 FYNNEI. The CDR3 here is CASSARQQRGYTF. CDR3 sequence (DNA): TGTGCCAGCAGTGCGCGACAGCAGCGAGGCTACACCTTC. The full variable domain, rest sourced from reference TRBV2 and TRBJ1-2, is EPEVTQTPSHQVTQMGQEVILRCVPISNHLYFYWYRQILGQKVEFLVSFYNNEISEKSEIFDDQFSVERPDGSNFTLKIRSTKLEDSAMYFCASSARQQRGYTFGSGTRLTVV.

The V call is TRBV21-1, the J call TRBJ1-6; the table's D call, TRBD1, has no DNA check behind it. TRBV21-1 is marked as a pseudogene. The CDR3 covers 16 residues. DNA of the CDR3: TGTGCCAGCAGCAAACGTGACAGGAGACCTATTCACCCCCTCCACTTT. Protein: CASSKRDRRPIHPLHF.

The chain joins TRBV6-6 to TRBJ2-5; D call uncertain. With 8 bases removed from V and 2 bases from J, the gap between germline ends came to 6 bases. The CDR3 is 11 amino acids. CDR1 and CDR2 from the germline V gene are MNHNY and SVGAGI (reference sequence). As DNA, the CDR3 is TGTGCCAGCGGCCATCAAGAGACCCAGTACTTC. This codes for CASGHQETQYF.

The chain combines TRBV7-8 with TRBJ1-5; 7 bases line up with TRBD1. With 5 bases clipped from V and 5 bases from J, the junction kept 9 bases outside the gene matches. Germline CDR1 SGHVS, CDR2 FQNEAQ. The CDR3 has 15 amino acids. The CDR3: CASSRQTGAHQPQHF. For the CDR3, the DNA is TGTGCCAGCAGCAGACAAACAGGGGCCCATCAGCCCCAGCATTTT.

This clonotype has just a few counts. The V gene is TRBV29-1, the J gene TRBJ1-2; D call uncertain. Looked up from germline, CDR1 is SQVTM and CDR2 is ANQGSEA. Trimming removed 3 bases at V and 7 bases at J, with 12 bases between. This CDR3 spans 12 amino acids. The CDR3 nucleotides read TGCAGCGTTGATGAAGGGATCGGTGGCTACACCTTC. It codes for CSVDEGIGGYTF.